This T cell receptor (beta chain) was recovered during a study of T cell repertoires in cytomegalovirus infection. Broader study findings: Adding up the frequency of public TCR beta families identified people who carried CMV plus the relevant HLA. Dominating the ex vivo response were TCR beta clonotypes that were CMV-specific and HLA-C-restricted.

V was trimmed by 1 base and J by 0 bases, leaving 11 bases between them. Germline V CDR1 and CDR2: SEHNR, FQNEAQ (reference sequence). This CDR3 contains 16 residues. MiXCR, run by TCRdb on the reads, gives a single entry per CDR3 protein. The sample has nearly 650,000 distinct CDR3 sequences; 20% to 25% are singletons. Concerning this clonotype: Its antigen is undetermined.

This sequence joins TRBV7-9 and TRBJ2-3; D could derive from TRBD1 or TRBD2 (7 bases each). This receptor was taken from a human donor in good health (CMV status not recorded). Some clones in this sample may be carry-over from other donors' samples. Sequenced: CD8+ T cells from PBMCs. The CDR3 DNA reads as TGTGCCAGCAGCTTAGGGGAGGGGGCCAGCACAGATACGCAGTATTTT. Its protein is CASSLGEGASTDTQYF.